The clone carrying this T cell receptor (beta chain) was seen just once. Its antigen remains unknown. The V segment lost 4 bases and the J segment 7 bases; nucleotides outside the gene matches: 6. The germline V gene encodes CDR1 MNHEY and CDR2 SMNVEV (reference sequence). The CDR3 length is 16 residues. The data originate from a study of shared clonotypes between healthy human individuals. Background on the study: Per donor, three plates held CD4 naive cells, three held CD4 memory, two held CD8 naive and one held CD8 memory.

On sorted subsets, replicate PCRs used approximately 200 ng DNA, or 30,000 or so T cell genomes. The protocol was immunoSEQ multiplex PCR, while the TCRdb copy is restricted to in-frame clones and leaves out a portion. The sample includes about 1.1 million clones, 75% to 85% of them seen just once. General study results and limits: Donors were few, which limited the genetic and exposure-history diversity represented.

Material: memory CD4+ T cells from PBMCs. Subset of the sample: CD45RA-negative fraction. V is TRBV27 and J is TRBJ2-1, with 14 bases fitting TRBD2. The source is a man aged 18 to 35 in good health. Some clones in this sample may be carry-over from other donors' samples. This chain's CDR3 is CASSSSWTSGRNEQFF. The CDR3 coding sequence is TGTGCCAGCAGTTCCAGCTGGACTAGCGGGAGGAATGAGCAGTTCTTC.